This T cell receptor (beta chain) is drawn from a study of blood T cells in healthy people across ages. Overall study findings and caveats: There was no known CMV status for donors, so expanded clonotype changes were possibly confounded.

After removal of 5 bases from V and 11 bases from J, the junction contained 5 bases not matched to a gene. The CDR3 is 14 amino acids. Each sample provided at least 6 micrograms of extracted total RNA. For the second PCR, which ran for roughly 6 to 12 cycles, a sample-barcoded 5' primer and a J-beta primer mix were used. From the 5' RACE reads, TCRdb called clonotypes with MiXCR, one entry per CDR3 protein. The data hold around 1.5 million distinct CDR3 sequences, with around two fifths observed a single time. With respect to this clonotype: Antigen specificity is unknown.

This receptor was obtained from a woman between 18 and 29 years old in good health. V gene TRBV12-3 or TRBV12-4 combines with J gene TRBJ2-3; TRBD2 matches 15 bases. The sample comprised blood. CDR3 residues: CASSRTSGGAMQYF. DNA for the CDR3: TGTGCCAGCAGTAGGACTAGCGGGGGGGCCATGCAGTATTTT.